Following are 23 T cell receptor beta chains from one sample sequenced in a study of vaccination and CD4 T cells after COVID-19. TCRdb recomputed calls from the PCR reads with MiXCR, one row per CDR3 protein. This sample has roughly 30,000 distinct CDR3 sequences, with roughly 51% found just once. Documented time point: late sampling 161 to 241 days after vaccination in a few convalescent patients. Material: CD4+ T cells from blood, obtained about 7 months after SARS-CoV-2 vaccination. These receptors originate from a human donor who had recovered from COVID-19.

The chain uses TRBV20-1 and TRBJ2-2, with 14 bases fitting TRBD2. V dropped 2 bases and J dropped 5; count of bases not matched to a gene: 4. The CDR3 totals 16 residues. Germline assignment: CDR1 DFQATT and CDR2 SNEGSKA (reference sequence). CDR3 sequence: CSARKTSGRDTGELFF. DNA of the CDR3: TGCAGTGCTAGAAAGACTAGCGGGAGGGATACCGGGGAGCTGTTTTTT.

The table lists this clonotype with a few counts. This chain's CDR3 is CASSSDRASETQYF. In nucleotides, the CDR3 is TGTGCCAGCAGTTCCGACAGGGCCAGTGAGACCCAGTACTTC. The chain joins TRBV6-5 to TRBJ2-5; 7 bases match TRBD1. This CDR3 comprises 14 residues. Trimming cost V 4 bases and J 5 bases; bases outside gene matches: 7. Germline assignment: CDR1 MNHEY and CDR2 SVGAGI.

The V call is TRBV28, the J call TRBJ2-5; 9 nucleotides line up with TRBD1. The trim removed 3 bases at V and 5 bases at J, leaving 13 bases unmatched. The CDR3 is 17 residues long. Germline assignment: CDR1 MDHEN and CDR2 SYDVKM. Written as DNA, the CDR3 is TGTGCCAGCAGTTTGGGATTCGGGACAGGGTTCTTTGAGACCCAGTACTTC. It yields the protein CASSLGFGTGFFETQYF.

CDR3 in amino acids: CASSHEVGTDTQYF. DNA of the CDR3: TGTGCCAGTAGTCATGAAGTCGGCACAGATACGCAGTATTTT. This chain connects TRBV19 to TRBJ2-3; D gene uncertain. The CDR3 contains 14 residues. V was trimmed by 5 bases and J by 1 base, leaving 10 bases between them. From germline, CDR1 is LNHDA and CDR2 SQIVND (reference sequence).

The V gene is TRBV7-2, the J gene TRBJ2-3; 15 nucleotides match TRBD2. The CDR3 is made up of 18 amino acids. CDR1 and CDR2 from the germline V gene are SGHTA and FQGNSA. The ends lost 5 bases at V and 2 bases at J; junction bases unmatched: 8. In DNA, the CDR3 is TGTGCCAGCAGCCTCCGGACTAGCGGGAGGGCCTACACAGATACGCAGTATTTT. Its protein product is CASSLRTSGRAYTDTQYF.

The chain couples TRBV6-1 to TRBJ2-3; D perhaps matches TRBD2 (5 bases). Trimming removed 3 bases at V and 0 bases at J, with 13 bases between. Germline V lookup: CDR1 MNHNS, CDR2 SASEGT. The CDR3 is 16 residues long. For the CDR3, the DNA is TGTGCCAGCAGTGATTTGGGCGGAGGAAGCACAGATACGCAGTATTTT. It codes for CASSDLGGGSTDTQYF.

The rearrangement joins TRBV7-6 to TRBJ2-5; D call uncertain. Germline V lookup: CDR1 SGHVS, CDR2 FNYEAQ. Trimming removed 4 bases at V and 4 bases at J, with 19 bases between. The CDR3 runs to 16 residues. CDR3 residues: CASSSTMTGLGETQYF. In DNA, the CDR3 is TGTGCCAGCAGCTCAACCATGACCGGGCTTGGAGAGACCCAGTACTTC.

The chain employs TRBV6-1 and TRBJ1-5; weak D call: TRBD1 (6 bases). Germline V gene data show CDR1 as MNHNS and CDR2 as SASEGT. The CDR3 is 14 amino acids. The V end was cut by 8 bases, the J end by 7 bases, with 18 bases between. CDR3 loop: CASVTTGLGQPQHF. CDR3 in DNA: TGTGCCAGCGTAACCACAGGGCTAGGGCAGCCCCAGCATTTT.

The chain uses TRBV6-5 and TRBJ2-5; D perhaps matches TRBD1 (5 bases). This CDR3 is built from 15 residues. V lost 2 bases to trimming and J lost 2 bases, with 12 bases between them. Germline V CDR1 and CDR2: MNHEY, SVGAGI. CDR3: CASSYPLDSQETQYF. The CDR3 DNA is TGTGCCAGCAGTTACCCTCTTGACAGTCAAGAGACCCAGTACTTC.

The chain couples TRBV7-9 to TRBJ2-1; D call uncertain. This CDR3 contains 15 residues. V was cut by 4 bases and J by 3 bases, with 13 bases left in between. In germline, CDR1 is SEHNR, CDR2 FQNEAQ (reference sequence). The CDR3 is CASSSGRSVYNEQFF. The CDR3 DNA reads as TGTGCCAGCAGCTCCGGTAGGAGTGTCTACAATGAGCAGTTCTTC.

This clonotype was observed a single time. The rearrangement joins TRBV7-8 to TRBJ1-2; a weak D match, TRBD1 (5 bases). The CDR3 totals 13 residues. The V gene's germline CDR1 is SGHVS and CDR2 FQNEAQ. The V and J ends lost 1 base and 5 bases respectively, with 8 bases between them. The CDR3: CASSLEAGYGYTF. CDR3 nucleotides: TGTGCCAGCAGCTTAGAGGCAGGGTATGGCTACACCTTC.

This chain connects TRBV7-9 to TRBJ2-7, with TRBD1 matching 7 bases. CDR3 length: 16 amino acids. With 5 bases clipped from V and 4 bases from J, the junction kept 14 bases outside the gene matches. Germline assignment: CDR1 SEHNR and CDR2 FQNEAQ (reference sequence). Here the CDR3 DNA reads TGTGCCAGCAGCGGGGGCCGACAGGGTGAGTGGTACGAGCAGTACTTC. It codes for CASSGGRQGEWYEQYF.

This chain's CDR3 is CASSHGRNSNQPQHF. In DNA form, the CDR3 reads TGCGCCAGCAGCCACGGCCGGAATAGCAATCAGCCCCAGCATTTT. The genes are TRBV4-1 and TRBJ1-5; D remains ambiguous. Germline V gives CDR1 MGHRA, CDR2 YSYEKL. The germline V and J ends were trimmed by 3 bases and 0 bases, with 9 bases remaining between them. The CDR3 spans 15 residues.

This clonotype was recorded a few times. The chain has TRBV27 and TRBJ2-1; 9 bases fit TRBD2. CDR3 size: 16 residues. V dropped 5 bases and J dropped 3; count of bases not matched to a gene: 8. Germline CDR1 is MNHEY and CDR2 is SMNVEV (reference sequence). Here the CDR3 reads CASSRGTSTLYNEQFF. CDR3 DNA sequence: TGTGCCAGCAGTAGAGGGACTAGCACACTCTACAATGAGCAGTTCTTC.

The sample holds one count of this clonotype. The chain employs TRBV10-1 and TRBJ2-5; D may correspond to TRBD1 or TRBD2 (5 bases each). V shed 5 bases and J shed 4 bases, with 11 bases lying between them. The germline V gene has CDR1 WNHNN and CDR2 SYGVQD (reference sequence). This CDR3 region has 13 residues. The CDR3 sequence: CASSPRDGETQYF. In DNA form, the CDR3 reads TGCGCCAGCAGTCCCAGGGACGGAGAGACCCAGTACTTC.

The V gene is TRBV6-1, the J gene TRBJ2-2; 7 bases fit TRBD1. Germline assignment: CDR1 MNHNS and CDR2 SASEGT. Germline trimming cut 6 bases from V and 2 bases from J; bases unmatched to any gene: 6. The CDR3 loop spans 15 amino acids. The chain's CDR3 is CASSSGTANTGELFF. The CDR3 nucleotides read TGTGCCAGCAGCTCCGGGACAGCTAACACCGGGGAGCTGTTTTTT.

J is TRBJ1-5 and V is TRBV20-1; D ambiguous. Germline lookup yields CDR1 DFQATT and CDR2 SNEGSKA (reference sequence). Trimming shortened V by 3 bases and J by 0 bases, and 12 bases separated the two germline ends. This CDR3 has 15 amino acids. The CDR3 is CSASKGGYSNQPQHF. In DNA, the CDR3 is TGCAGTGCTAGCAAAGGTGGTTATAGCAATCAGCCCCAGCATTTT.

V gene TRBV6-1 combines with J gene TRBJ1-1; D unresolved. The CDR3 spans 11 residues. Trimming removed 6 bases at V and 11 bases at J, with 13 bases between. Germline CDR1 is MNHNS and CDR2 is SASEGT. The CDR3: CASSSRSTAFF. In DNA form, the CDR3 reads TGTGCCAGCAGCTCCCGATCGACGGCTTTCTTT.

This clonotype showed up just a few times. The chain couples TRBV7-3 to TRBJ2-3, with D maybe TRBD2 (5 bases). V lost 1 base and J 3 bases, leaving 14 bases between the germline ends. The germline V gene encodes CDR1 SGHTA and CDR2 FQGTGA. There are 16 residues in the CDR3. Here the CDR3 DNA reads TGTGCCAGCAGCTTAAGAGGGCAGCTGCGAACAGATACGCAGTATTTT. Encoded protein: CASSLRGQLRTDTQYF. Looking up the rest from reference TRBV7-3 and TRBJ2-3 gives the full variable domain: GAGVSQTPSNKVTEKGKYVELRCDPISGHTALYWYRQSLGQGPEFLIYFQGTGAADDSGLPNDRFFAVRPEGSVSTLKIQRTERGDSAVYLCASSLRGQLRTDTQYFGPGTRLTVL.

This clonotype was seen more than once but under ten times. V gene TRBV7-3 combines with J gene TRBJ2-2, with D perhaps assigned TRBD1 or TRBD2 (6 bases each). V dropped 1 base and J dropped 4 bases, with 13 bases sitting between them. CDR1 and CDR2 (germline): SGHTA, FQGTGA. This CDR3 region has 16 residues. The CDR3 DNA is TGTGCCAGCAGCTTAAAGGGGGGAGGAGTCACCGGGGAGCTGTTTTTT. Protein: CASSLKGGGVTGELFF.

This chain joins TRBV7-2 and TRBJ2-7, with 8 bases that match TRBD1. J lost 3 bases, V lost 4 bases, and 5 bases had no gene match. The germline gives CDR1 SGHTA, CDR2 FQGNSA. The CDR3 runs 14 residues. CDR3 coding DNA: TGTGCCAGCAGCTCATCAGGGACAGGCTACGAGCAGTACTTC. This gives the protein CASSSSGTGYEQYF.

The chain recombines TRBV5-4 with TRBJ2-3; TRBD2 aligns across 11 bases. CDR1 is SGHNT, CDR2 YYREEE, per germline (reference sequence). The CDR3 has 16 residues. Germline trimming cut 4 bases from V and 5 bases from J; bases unmatched to any gene: 9. The CDR3 region is CASSTTSLAGVDTQYF. As DNA, the CDR3 is TGTGCCAGCAGCACCACCTCACTAGCGGGAGTAGATACGCAGTATTTT.

The chain is built from TRBV28 and TRBJ1-5; D gene unclear. V was clipped by 4 bases and J by 3 bases, with 13 bases between them. The CDR3 is 15 amino acids. Germline lookup yields CDR1 MDHEN and CDR2 SYDVKM. The CDR3 protein is CASSSGSNTNQPQHF. In DNA form, the CDR3 reads TGTGCCAGCAGTTCTGGCAGTAATACCAATCAGCCCCAGCATTTT.